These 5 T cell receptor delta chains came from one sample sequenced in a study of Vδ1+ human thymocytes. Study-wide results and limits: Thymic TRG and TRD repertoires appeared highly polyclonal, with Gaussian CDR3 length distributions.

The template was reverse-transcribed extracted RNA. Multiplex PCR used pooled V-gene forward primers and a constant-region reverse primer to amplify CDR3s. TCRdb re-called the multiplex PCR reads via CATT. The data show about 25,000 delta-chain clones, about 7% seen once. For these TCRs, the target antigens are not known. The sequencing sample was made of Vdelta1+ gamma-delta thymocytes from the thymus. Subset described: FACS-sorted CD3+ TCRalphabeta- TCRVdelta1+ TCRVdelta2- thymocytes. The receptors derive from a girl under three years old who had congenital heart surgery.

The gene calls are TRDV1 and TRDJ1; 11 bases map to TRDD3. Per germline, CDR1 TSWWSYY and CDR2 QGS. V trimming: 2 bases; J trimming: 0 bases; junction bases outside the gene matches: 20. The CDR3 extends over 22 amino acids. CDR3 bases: TGTGCTCTTGGGGAAACTGATCCCAGTGGGGGATACGCTCCTCCGTACACCGATAAACTCATCTTT. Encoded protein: CALGETDPSGGYAPPYTDKLIF.

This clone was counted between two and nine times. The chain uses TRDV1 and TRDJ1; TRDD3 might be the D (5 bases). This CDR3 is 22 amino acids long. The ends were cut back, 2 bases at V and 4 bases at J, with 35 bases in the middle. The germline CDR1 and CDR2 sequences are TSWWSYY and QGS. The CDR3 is CALGENRFPPGTPPNALDKLIF. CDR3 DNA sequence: TGTGCTCTTGGGGAAAACCGTTTCCCCCCGGGGACGCCACCTAACGCCCTCGATAAACTCATCTTT.

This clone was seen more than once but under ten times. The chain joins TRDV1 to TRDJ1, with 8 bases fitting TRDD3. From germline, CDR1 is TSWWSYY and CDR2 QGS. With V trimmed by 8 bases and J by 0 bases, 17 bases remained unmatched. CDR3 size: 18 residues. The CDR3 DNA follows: TGTGCTCTTTCCTACTGCTGGGGGACCTTATCGTACACCGATAAACTCATCTTT. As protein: CALSYCWGTLSYTDKLIF.

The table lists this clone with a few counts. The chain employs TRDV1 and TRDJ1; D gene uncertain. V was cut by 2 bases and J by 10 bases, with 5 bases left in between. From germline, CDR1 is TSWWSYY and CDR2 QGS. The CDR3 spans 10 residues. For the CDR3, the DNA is TGTGCTCTTGGGGAAAGGAGACTCATCTTT. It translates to CALGERRLIF.

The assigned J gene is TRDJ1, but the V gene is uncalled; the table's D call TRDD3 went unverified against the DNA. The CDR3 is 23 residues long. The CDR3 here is CALGAFCRGPPPTWGIPTDKLIF. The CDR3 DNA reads TGTGCTCTTGGGGCCTTTTGCAGGGGTCCCCCGCCGACCTGGGGGATACCAACCGATAAACTCATCTTT.